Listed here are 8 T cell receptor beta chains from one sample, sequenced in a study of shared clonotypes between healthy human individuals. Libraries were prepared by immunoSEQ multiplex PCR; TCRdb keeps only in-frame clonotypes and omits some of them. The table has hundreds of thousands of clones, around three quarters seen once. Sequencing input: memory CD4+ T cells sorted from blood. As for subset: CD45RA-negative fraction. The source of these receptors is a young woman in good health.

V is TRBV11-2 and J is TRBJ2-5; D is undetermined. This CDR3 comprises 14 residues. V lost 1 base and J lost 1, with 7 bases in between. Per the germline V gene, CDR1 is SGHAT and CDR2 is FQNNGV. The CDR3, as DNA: TGTGCCAGCAGCTTAGCCTATTCCCAAGAGACCCAGTACTTC. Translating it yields CASSLAYSQETQYF.

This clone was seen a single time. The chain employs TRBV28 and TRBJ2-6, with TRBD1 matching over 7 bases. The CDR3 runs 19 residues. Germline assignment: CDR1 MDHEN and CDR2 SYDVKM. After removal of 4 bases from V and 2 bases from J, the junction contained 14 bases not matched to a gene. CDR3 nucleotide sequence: TGTGCCAGCAGTTCCTGGACAGGCCGGGTGAATCCTGGGGCCAACGTCCTGACTTTC. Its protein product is CASSSWTGRVNPGANVLTF.

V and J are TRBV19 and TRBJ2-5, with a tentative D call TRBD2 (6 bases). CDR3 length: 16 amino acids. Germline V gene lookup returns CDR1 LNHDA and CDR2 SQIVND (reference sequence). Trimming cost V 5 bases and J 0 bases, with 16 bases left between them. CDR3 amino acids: CASSAGTGVYQETQYF. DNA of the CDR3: TGTGCCAGTAGTGCCGGGACGGGGGTTTACCAAGAGACCCAGTACTTC.

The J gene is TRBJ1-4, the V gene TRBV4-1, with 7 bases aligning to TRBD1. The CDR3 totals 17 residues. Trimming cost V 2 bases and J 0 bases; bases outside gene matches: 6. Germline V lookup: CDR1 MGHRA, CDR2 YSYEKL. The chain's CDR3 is CASSQRQGTATNEKLFF. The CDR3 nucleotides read TGCGCCAGCAGCCAACGACAGGGAACGGCAACTAATGAAAAACTGTTTTTT.

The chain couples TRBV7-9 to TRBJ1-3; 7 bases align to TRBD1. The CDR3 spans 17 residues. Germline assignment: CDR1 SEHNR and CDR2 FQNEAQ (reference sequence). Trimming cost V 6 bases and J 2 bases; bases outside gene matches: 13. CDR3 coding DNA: TGTGCCAGCAGGGAGACAGGGACCTCTTTAACTGGAAACACCATATATTTT. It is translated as CASRETGTSLTGNTIYF.

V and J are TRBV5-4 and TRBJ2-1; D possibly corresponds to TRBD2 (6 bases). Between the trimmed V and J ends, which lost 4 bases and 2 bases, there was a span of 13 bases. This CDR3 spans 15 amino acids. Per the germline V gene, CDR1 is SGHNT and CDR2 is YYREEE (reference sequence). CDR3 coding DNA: TGTGCCAGCAGCCCTGAGGTAGCGGCCTACAATGAGCAGTTCTTC. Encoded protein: CASSPEVAAYNEQFF.

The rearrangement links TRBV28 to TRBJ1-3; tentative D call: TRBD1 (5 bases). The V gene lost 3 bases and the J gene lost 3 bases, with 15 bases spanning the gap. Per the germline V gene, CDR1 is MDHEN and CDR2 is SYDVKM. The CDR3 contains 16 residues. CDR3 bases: TGTGCCAGCAGTTTCGACAGCGAACCGGGTGGAAACACCATATATTTT. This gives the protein CASSFDSEPGGNTIYF.

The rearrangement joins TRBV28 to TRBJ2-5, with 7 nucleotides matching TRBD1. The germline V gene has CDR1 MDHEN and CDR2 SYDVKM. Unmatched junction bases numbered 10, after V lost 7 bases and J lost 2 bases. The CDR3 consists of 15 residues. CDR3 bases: TGTGCCAGCACCCTCGACAGGGCAGGGCAAGAGACCCAGTACTTC. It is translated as CASTLDRAGQETQYF.